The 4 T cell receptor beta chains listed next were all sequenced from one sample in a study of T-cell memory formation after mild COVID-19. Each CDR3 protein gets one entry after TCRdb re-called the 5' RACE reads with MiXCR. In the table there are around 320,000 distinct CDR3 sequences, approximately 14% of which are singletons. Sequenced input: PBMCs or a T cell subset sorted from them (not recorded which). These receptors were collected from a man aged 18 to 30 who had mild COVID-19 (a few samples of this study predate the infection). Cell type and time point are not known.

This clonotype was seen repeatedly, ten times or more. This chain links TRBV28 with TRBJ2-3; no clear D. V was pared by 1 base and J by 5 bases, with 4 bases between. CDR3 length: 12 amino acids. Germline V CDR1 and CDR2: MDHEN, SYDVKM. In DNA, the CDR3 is TGTGCCAGCAGTTTATTCCAAGATACGCAGTATTTT. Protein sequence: CASSLFQDTQYF.

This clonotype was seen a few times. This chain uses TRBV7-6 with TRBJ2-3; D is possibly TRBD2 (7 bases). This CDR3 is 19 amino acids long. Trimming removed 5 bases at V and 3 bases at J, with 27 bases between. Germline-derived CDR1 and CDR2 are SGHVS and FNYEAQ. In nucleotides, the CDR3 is TGTGCCAGCAGCCCAAGACTTGGCGGGGGCTGGGGTTCTACAGATACGCAGTATTTT. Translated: CASSPRLGGGWGSTDTQYF.

CDR3 sequence: CSGQGATNEKLFF. CDR3 in DNA: TGCAGCGGTCAGGGTGCAACTAATGAAAAACTGTTTTTT. This chain uses TRBV29-1 with TRBJ1-4, with a possible D match to TRBD1 (5 bases). This CDR3 comprises 13 residues. V lost 7 bases to trimming and J lost 0 bases, with 9 bases between them. The germline CDR1 and CDR2 sequences are SQVTM and ANQGSEA.

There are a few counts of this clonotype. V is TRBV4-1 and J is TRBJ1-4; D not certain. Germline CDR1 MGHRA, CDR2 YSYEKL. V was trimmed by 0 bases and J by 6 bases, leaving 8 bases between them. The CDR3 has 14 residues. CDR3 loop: CASSQDWGDEKLFF. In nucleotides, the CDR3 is TGCGCCAGCAGCCAAGATTGGGGAGATGAAAAACTGTTTTTT.